The following is a TCR beta chain sequence with its context. Its antigen is still unknown. Nothing much larger sits one base from this clone, and base qualities are not available. The data originate from a study of T-cell memory formation after mild COVID-19 (dated by TCRdb to 2020 to 2022). For context, the study as a whole: TCR sequence clusters from the two donors were largely donor specific. Two young, previously healthy adult volunteers made up the cohort, one male and one female. Longitudinal TCRalpha and TCRbeta repertoire sequencing tracked T-cell clones expanding and contracting after mild COVID-19 in a couple of donors.

Sequencing was carried out with an Illumina NovaSeq 6000. Using 5'RACE with constant-segment primers, TCRalpha and TCRbeta cDNA libraries were constructed, with sample barcodes and unique molecular identifiers added in the process. Trizol reagent was used to extract RNA from every sample. Amplification of the libraries took two PCR steps, and the second step added a second sample barcode plus Illumina TruSeq adapters. The libraries were sequenced on an Illumina NovaSeq using 2 x 150 bp paired-end reads. Processing in the source paper ran as follows. Reads were demultiplexed and collapsed into UMI-guided consensus sequences with migec v1.2.7. Using mixcr v2.1.11, UMI consensuses were aligned to TRA and TRB V and J templates and then assembled into clonotypes. Clonotypes were classified as expanded or contracted when called significant by both edgeR and NoisET, with noise models trained on biological replicates. edgeR calls used a false discovery rate-adjusted p below 0.01 and a log2 fold-change threshold of 1. As an exploratory analysis of dynamics, max-normalized trajectories of the 1000 most abundant clonotypes were examined with PCA combined with hierarchical clustering. Separately sequenced CD4+ and CD8+ repertoires were used to assign the CD4 or CD8 phenotype of responding clones. TCRdb trimmed public reads at Q25 via fastp, called clones via MiXCR and kept in-frame beta chains. Entries are consolidated by CDR3 protein sequence, retaining the most common genes and DNA. These V and J calls derive from TCRdb rather than the authors' analysis. Present in this sample are roughly 500,000 distinct CDR3 sequences, around 21% of which were seen just once. Around 12% of the sample goes to the ten largest clones.

Study-wide findings and limitations: Some responding clones were found in pre-infection memory, which suggests that pre-existing cross-reactive memory T cells took part in the SARS-CoV-2 response. Whether the second-wave clones peaking on day 37 were SARS-CoV-2 specific was not confirmed. Clones contracting from day 15 to 85 had balanced CD4/CD8 phenotypes, while a second wave expanding from day 15 to 37 was biased towards CD4+. The study included only a couple of mild cases, and larger cohorts that include severe cases with pre-infection samples were judged to be necessary. Contracting CD4+ clones were found mainly in CM and EM memory subsets, while CD8+ clones were enriched in EMRA.

Via the germline V gene, CDR1 is MGHRA and CDR2 YSYEKL. The CDR3 contains 13 residues, cysteine and phenylalanine counted. The only DNA kept is the CDR3, 39 bases in frame from the first base. Trimming at the junction amounts to 2 bases on V and 4 bases on J, and the germline ends lie 7 bases apart. Ficoll-Paque density gradient centrifugation was used to isolate PBMCs. The TCR sequence derives from an adult woman who had mild COVID-19 (a few samples of this study predate the infection). The sample titles of this study are shuffled in the database, so cell type and time point are left out; the donor was told from shared clones. The source material was PBMCs or a T cell subset sorted from them (not recorded which). Rearrangement joined TRBV4-1 to TRBJ2-3; too little of a D gene remains to name it. At the DNA level, the sequence is TGCGCCAGCAGCCAATCACCGGCAGATACGCAGTATTTT. Its coded protein is CASSQSPADTQYF.